Presented here are 12 T cell receptor beta chains from one specimen sequenced in a study of shared clonotypes between healthy human individuals. Naive CD8 isolation took CD45RO-negative cells positively selected for CCR7 and excluded terminally differentiated effector memory CD45RA+ cells. Sequenced by immunoSEQ multiplex PCR; TCRdb stores in-frame clones only, minus some. The repertoire holds about 2,200,000 clones, with just over 90% as singletons. Sequenced sample: naive CD8+ T cells from PBMCs. The source of these receptors is a young man in good health. Some clones in this sample may be carry-over from other donors' samples.

CDR3 nucleotide sequence: TGTGCCAGCAGCTTAACTAGCGGGAATACCTACAATGAGCAGTTCTTC. Protein: CASSLTSGNTYNEQFF. The chain employs TRBV7-3 and TRBJ2-1; 8 nucleotides agree with TRBD2. Per the germline V gene, CDR1 is SGHTA and CDR2 is FQGTGA. Trimming cost V 0 bases and J 2 bases; bases outside gene matches: 3. CDR3 size: 16 residues.

The rearrangement uses TRBV7-6 and TRBJ1-1, with D hard to call. Per the germline V gene, CDR1 is SGHVS and CDR2 is FNYEAQ. The CDR3 is 15 amino acids. The V end was cut by 8 bases, the J end by 1 base, with 17 bases between. The chain's CDR3 is CASFPGRASNTEAFF. CDR3 nucleotide sequence: TGTGCCAGCTTTCCGGGGAGGGCGTCGAACACTGAAGCTTTCTTT.

The table lists this clone with a few counts. This chain links TRBV7-6 with TRBJ1-5; 7 bases are shared with TRBD1. Trimming took 5 bases from V and 8 from J; bases not matched to a gene: 15. Per germline, CDR1 SGHVS and CDR2 FNYEAQ. The CDR3 is made up of 16 amino acids. The CDR3 region is CASSAGAGQNSEPQHF. CDR3 in DNA: TGTGCCAGCAGCGCTGGGGCGGGACAGAACTCTGAGCCCCAGCATTTT.

The chain uses TRBV29-1 and TRBJ2-1; 10 bases are a match to TRBD2. The CDR3 spans 14 residues. The V gene's germline CDR1 is SQVTM and CDR2 ANQGSEA. V lost 4 bases to trimming and J lost 3 bases; unmatched junction nucleotides: 3. CDR3 residues: CSVVLAGVYNEQFF. For the CDR3, the DNA is TGCAGCGTTGTTCTAGCGGGGGTCTACAATGAGCAGTTCTTC.

V usage is TRBV11-2 and J usage is TRBJ2-7; D possibly corresponds to TRBD2 (5 bases). Germline lookup yields CDR1 SGHAT and CDR2 FQNNGV. Trimming removed 2 bases at V and 2 bases at J, with 10 bases between. This CDR3 contains 14 residues. CDR3 nucleotide sequence: TGTGCCAGCAGCTTAATGGACTCAGCCTACGAGCAGTACTTC. It yields the protein CASSLMDSAYEQYF.

The chain carries TRBV27 and TRBJ2-1, with 12 bases aligning to TRBD2. The trim removed 5 bases at V and 10 bases at J, leaving 18 bases unmatched. The CDR3 contains 18 residues. Per the germline V gene, CDR1 is MNHEY and CDR2 is SMNVEV (reference sequence). The CDR3 nucleotides are TGTGCCAGCAGTCGACGAAGCGGGGGACTAGCGGGTTCAGCGGAGCAGTTCTTC. It translates to CASSRRSGGLAGSAEQFF.

The chain links TRBV4-3 to TRBJ2-1; 7 positions agree with TRBD2. With V trimmed by 4 bases and J by 4 bases, 1 base remained unmatched. The germline V gene has CDR1 LGHNA and CDR2 YSLEER. CDR3 length equals 13 residues. CDR3: CASSPGGYNEQFF. The CDR3 DNA follows: TGCGCCAGCAGCCCGGGAGGATACAATGAGCAGTTCTTC.

This chain links TRBV7-2 with TRBJ2-7; the match to TRBD2 covers 7 bases. CDR3 length: 13 amino acids. Germline V lookup: CDR1 SGHTA, CDR2 FQGNSA. V shed 4 bases and J 3 bases; nucleotides not matched to a gene: 3. CDR3 DNA: TGTGCCAGCAGCTCGGGGAGGGGCTACGAGCAGTACTTC. Translating it yields CASSSGRGYEQYF. The whole variable domain, filled in from reference TRBV7-2 and TRBJ2-7, reads GAGVSQSPSNKVTEKGKDVELRCDPISGHTALYWYRQSLGQGLEFLIYFQGNSAPDKSGLPSDRFSAERTGGSVSTLTIQRTQQEDSAVYLCASSSGRGYEQYFGPGTRLTVT.

The rearrangement uses TRBV5-1 and TRBJ2-7, with 12 bases fitting TRBD2. The germline V gene encodes CDR1 SGHRS and CDR2 YFSETQ. The junction had 7 bases not matched to a gene; V was cut back by 0 bases and J by 12 bases. The CDR3 is 14 amino acids. The CDR3 coding sequence is TGCGCCAGCAGCTTGGAGGGACTAGCGGGTTGGCTGTACTTC. It translates to CASSLEGLAGWLYF.

This chain links TRBV28 with TRBJ2-5; either TRBD1 or TRBD2 may supply D (5 bases each). Germline lookup yields CDR1 MDHEN and CDR2 SYDVKM. CDR3 size: 19 residues. Trimming left V 4 bases short and J 2 bases short, with 26 bases between. The chain's CDR3 is CASSSPFNRDHYIQETQYF. CDR3 nucleotide sequence: TGTGCCAGCAGTTCACCCTTTAACCGGGACCACTACATTCAAGAGACCCAGTACTTC.

This chain joins TRBV7-9 and TRBJ1-2; possibly TRBD1 for D (6 bases). Trimming removed 3 bases from V and 6 bases from J, with 14 bases in between. This CDR3 is built from 14 residues. The V gene's germline CDR1 is SEHNR and CDR2 FQNEAQ (reference sequence). CDR3 DNA: TGTGCCAGCAGCTTTCAGGGGCGCTCGGATGGCTACACCTTC. Protein: CASSFQGRSDGYTF.

The V call is TRBV27, the J call TRBJ2-5; maybe TRBD2 (6 bases). CDR1 and CDR2 (germline): MNHEY, SMNVEV (reference sequence). V was clipped by 0 bases and J by 5 bases, with 19 bases between them. CDR3 size: 17 residues. CDR3 DNA sequence: TGTGCCAGCAGTTTATCGGGGACTCCCCTTCTGCGGGAGACCCAGTACTTC. This encodes CASSLSGTPLLRETQYF.